Following are 9 T cell receptor beta chains from one sample sequenced in a study of blood T cell repertoires in COVID-19. Data came from immunoSEQ multiplex PCR; TCRdb stores just in-frame clones and leaves some out. Of 100,000 to 150,000 clones in the sample, roughly 69% were seen once. Sequencing was done on a sample of peripheral blood. All receptors derive from a woman in her 70s with acute or convalescent COVID-19.

The chain combines TRBV19 with TRBJ2-6; TRBD2 matches 9 bases. The junction had 4 bases not matched to a gene; V was cut back by 4 bases and J by 0 bases. CDR3 length: 17 amino acids. Per the germline V gene, CDR1 is LNHDA and CDR2 is SQIVND (reference sequence). The CDR3 coding sequence is TGTGCCAGTAGTACTAGCGGGGACCCCTCTGGGGCCAACGTCCTGACTTTC. It yields the protein CASSTSGDPSGANVLTF.

This chain connects TRBV18 to TRBJ2-1; 11 bases fit TRBD2. The V gene's germline CDR1 is KGHSH and CDR2 LQKENI. The CDR3 extends over 16 amino acids. V dropped 3 bases and J dropped 6; count of bases not matched to a gene: 7. CDR3 bases: TGTGCCAGCTCACCGGAGGTAGCGGGGGGGCGCAATGAGCAGTTCTTC. Translated: CASSPEVAGGRNEQFF.

The CDR3 DNA reads TGTGCCAGCAGCCAAGACGGGGACACTGAAGCTTTCTTT. It codes for CASSQDGDTEAFF. The rearrangement joins TRBV4-2 to TRBJ1-1; unclear D gene. Per germline, CDR1 LGHNA and CDR2 YNFKEQ. The CDR3 contains 13 residues. Trimming removed 0 bases from V and 3 bases from J, with 5 bases in between.

The rearrangement uses TRBV5-5 and TRBJ1-1; D gene ambiguous. Germline-derived CDR1 and CDR2 are SGHKS and YYEKEE (reference sequence). Between the trimmed V and J ends, which lost 0 bases and 5 bases, there was a span of 11 bases. The CDR3 spans 14 residues. The CDR3 protein is CASSLDGVGTEAFF. CDR3 nucleotides: TGTGCCAGCAGCTTGGACGGGGTCGGGACTGAAGCTTTCTTT.

This chain links TRBV6-5 with TRBJ2-5; D ambiguous. This CDR3 is built from 13 residues. The ends were cut back, 0 bases at V and 5 bases at J, with 7 bases in the middle. Germline V gene data show CDR1 as MNHEY and CDR2 as SVGAGI. In nucleotides, the CDR3 is TGTGCCAGCAGTTACTCGACTGTGGAGACCCAGTACTTC. It is translated as CASSYSTVETQYF.

CDR3 sequence (DNA): TGTGCCAGCAGTTACTCGACATCAGGTGAAAAACTGTTTTTT. Translating it yields CASSYSTSGEKLFF. The V gene is TRBV6-5, the J gene TRBJ1-4; D is ambiguous. Trimming pared 0 bases from V and 7 bases from J, leaving 9 bases between. The V gene's germline CDR1 is MNHEY and CDR2 SVGAGI. CDR3 length equals 14 residues.

The V and J genes are TRBV5-6 and TRBJ1-5, with no clear D. Germline V gene data show CDR1 as SGHDT and CDR2 as YYEEEE. This CDR3 is built from 17 residues. V was shortened by 1 base and J by 4 bases, with 18 bases between the two germline ends. CDR3 sequence: CASSLLTQDFGNQPQHF. As DNA, the CDR3 is TGTGCCAGCAGCTTGTTGACGCAGGATTTTGGGAATCAGCCCCAGCATTTT.

This clone was seen a few times. The J gene is TRBJ2-5, the V gene TRBV9, with 9 bases aligning to TRBD2. Germline V gene lookup returns CDR1 SGDLS and CDR2 YYNGEE. The CDR3 contains 18 residues. V lost 10 bases and J lost 2; bases outside the gene matches: 21. The CDR3 reads CAVQGSGGQNLGQETQYF. In nucleotides, the CDR3 is TGTGCCGTACAAGGTAGCGGGGGACAGAACCTCGGTCAAGAGACCCAGTACTTC.

The rearrangement joins TRBV4-1 to TRBJ2-1; D is possibly TRBD2 (5 bases). This CDR3 region has 12 residues. Per germline, CDR1 MGHRA and CDR2 YSYEKL. V was pared by 0 bases and J by 10 bases, with 7 bases between. In DNA, the CDR3 is TGCGCCAGCAGCCAAGATACGGGAGAGCAGTTCTTC. It encodes CASSQDTGEQFF.